These 32 T cell receptor beta chains were all obtained from the same sample, sequenced in a study of cytomegalovirus exposure and HLA in healthy donors (dated by TCRdb to the late 2010s). Library preparation was by the immunoSEQ multiplex PCR assay. A mixture of 60 forward primers for TCR Vbeta segments and 13 reverse primers for TCR Jbeta segments was used in the multiplex PCR. Held by TCRdb, this immuneACCESS table contains in-frame sequences only and omits some clones. Under half of the omission traces to an unresolved V gene where checked; the cause of the rest is unknown. This sample comprises 90,000 to 130,000 clones, approximately 80% of them detected only once. The ten top clones hold roughly 23% of the sample. Sequencing was performed on PBMCs. Source of these receptors: a man aged 30 to 45 in good health and CMV-seropositive.

This chain joins TRBV2 and TRBJ1-6, with TRBD1 identical over 8 bases. Germline V gene sequence: CDR1 SNHLY, CDR2 FYNNEI. The length of the CDR3 is 14 residues. Losses at the gene ends were 6 bases for V and 6 bases for J; bases not matched to a gene: 4. This CDR3 reads CASRAGGVNSPLHF. The CDR3 nucleotides are TGTGCCAGCAGGGCAGGGGGCGTTAATTCACCCCTCCACTTT.

The chain carries TRBV7-6 and TRBJ2-1; the match to TRBD2 covers 8 bases. V lost 3 bases, J lost 5 bases, and 18 bases stayed unmatched. Germline V gene sequence: CDR1 SGHVS, CDR2 FNYEAQ. The CDR3 totals 19 residues. The CDR3: CASSFRGPVYRGGDNEQFF. CDR3 coding DNA: TGTGCCAGCAGCTTTAGAGGCCCGGTTTACCGGGGGGGGGACAATGAGCAGTTCTTC.

The chain couples TRBV5-1 to TRBJ2-5, with TRBD1 matching over 7 bases. With V trimmed by 7 bases and J by 5 bases, 11 bases remained unmatched. The length of the CDR3 is 14 residues. The germline V gene has CDR1 SGHRS and CDR2 YFSETQ. CDR3 residues: CASSVRTGEETQYF. The CDR3 region has the DNA TGCGCCAGCTCAGTAAGAACAGGGGAGGAGACCCAGTACTTC.

The table lists this clone with a count of one. V usage is TRBV12-5 and J usage is TRBJ2-1; 7 bases match TRBD1. CDR1 and CDR2 (germline): LGHNT, FRNRAP. The ends lost 4 bases at V and 6 bases at J; junction bases unmatched: 9. This CDR3 region has 15 residues. CDR3 sequence (DNA): TGTGCTAGTGGTTCCCAGGGCGGACAGGCCAATGAGCAGTTCTTC. It specifies CASGSQGGQANEQFF.

The chain has TRBV30 and TRBJ2-7; possibly TRBD1 for D (6 bases). The V and J ends lost 8 bases and 0 bases respectively, with 11 bases between them. The germline CDR1 and CDR2 sequences are GTSNPN and SVGIG (reference sequence). CDR3 length: 12 residues. The CDR3 DNA is TGTGCCACGGGCAGGGGCTCCTACGAGCAGTACTTC. Amino acid sequence: CATGRGSYEQYF.

The V gene is TRBV11-1, the J gene TRBJ2-7; weak D call: TRBD2 (5 bases). The germline gives CDR1 SGHAT, CDR2 FQDESV (reference sequence). V was clipped by 5 bases and J by 2 bases, with 13 bases between them. The CDR3 has 14 residues. In DNA, the CDR3 is TGTGCCAGCAGCCAAGGACTGGTCACCTACGAGCAGTACTTC. Its protein product is CASSQGLVTYEQYF.

The CDR3, as DNA: TGTGCCAGCAGTGCAAGGACAGGCCCTTTCGAAGAGACCCAGTACTTC. Protein: CASSARTGPFEETQYF. The chain is built from TRBV2 and TRBJ2-5, with 7 bases lining up with TRBD1. The CDR3 spans 16 residues. V lost 4 bases, J lost 3 bases, and 11 bases stayed unmatched. CDR1 SNHLY and CDR2 FYNNEI come from the germline V gene.

CDR3 loop: CASSLGRTGFYNEQFF. In DNA, the CDR3 is TGTGCCAGCAGCTTAGGTCGGACAGGGTTTTACAATGAGCAGTTCTTC. The chain employs TRBV7-9 and TRBJ2-1, with 8 bases fitting TRBD1. With 1 base clipped from V and 4 bases from J, the junction kept 6 bases outside the gene matches. Per germline, CDR1 SEHNR and CDR2 FQNEAQ (reference sequence). The CDR3 totals 16 residues.

The chain has TRBV2 and TRBJ2-7; TRBD1 might be the D (6 bases). V shed 6 bases and J shed 2 bases, with 11 bases lying between them. This CDR3 spans 13 amino acids. Germline CDR1 SNHLY, CDR2 FYNNEI. The CDR3 spells CASSTGTPYEQYV. DNA of the CDR3: TGTGCCAGCAGCACAGGGACCCCCTACGAGCAGTACGTC.

The rearrangement joins TRBV10-3 to TRBJ2-2, with TRBD1 identical over 8 bases. Germline V gene lookup returns CDR1 ENHRY and CDR2 SYGVKD. There are 16 residues in the CDR3. V was clipped by 7 bases and J by 3 bases; unmatched bases: 10. The CDR3 is CAITPRGRGDTGELFF. Written as DNA, the CDR3 is TGTGCCATCACTCCCAGGGGGCGCGGAGACACCGGGGAGCTGTTTTTT.

The chain joins TRBV4-1 to TRBJ1-3; 9 positions match TRBD1. Germline loops: CDR1 MGHRA, CDR2 YSYEKL. The V gene end was trimmed by 8 bases and the J gene end by 0 bases; junction bases not matched to a gene: 8. The CDR3 totals 16 residues. This CDR3 is CASCPRDRVSGNTIYF. In nucleotides, the CDR3 is TGCGCCAGCTGCCCCAGGGACAGGGTCTCTGGAAACACCATATATTTT.

This rearrangement joins TRBV6-1 to TRBJ2-5; no clear D gene. The germline V and J ends were trimmed by 5 bases and 6 bases, with 13 bases remaining between them. This CDR3 region has 13 residues. CDR1 and CDR2 (germline): MNHNS, SASEGT. For the CDR3, the DNA is TGTGCCAGCAGTCTGTCGGAGTACCAGACCCAGTACTTC. It is translated as CASSLSEYQTQYF.

This clone was detected once. This chain uses TRBV5-4 with TRBJ2-7, with TRBD1 matching over 11 bases. J lost 4 bases, V lost 4 bases, and 10 bases had no gene match. CDR1 is SGHNT, CDR2 YYREEE, per germline (reference sequence). The CDR3 extends over 16 amino acids. The CDR3 region is CASSPSPDRGRYEQYF. CDR3 nucleotides: TGTGCCAGCAGCCCCAGTCCGGACAGGGGGCGATACGAGCAGTACTTC. Supplemented by reference TRBV5-4 and TRBJ2-7, the full variable domain reads ETGVTQSPTHLIKTRGQQVTLRCSSQSGHNTVSWYQQALGQGPQFIFQYYREEENGRGNFPPRFSGLQFPNYSSELNVNALELDDSALYLCASSPSPDRGRYEQYFGPGTRLTVT.

The rearrangement joins TRBV6-6 to TRBJ1-1; unclear D gene. CDR1 is MNHNY, CDR2 SVGAGI, per germline (reference sequence). There are 12 residues in the CDR3. Trimming took off 6 bases at V and 1 base at J, with 6 bases between the two ends. CDR3 in amino acids: CASSLRNTEAFF. The DNA for the CDR3 is TGTGCCAGCAGCCTCAGGAACACTGAAGCTTTCTTT.

This clone occurred once. The rearrangement uses TRBV29-1 and TRBJ1-5; tentative D call: TRBD1 (6 bases). V was clipped by 6 bases and J by 2 bases, with 11 bases between them. CDR1 is SQVTM, CDR2 ANQGSEA, per germline. This CDR3 has 13 residues. Written as DNA, the CDR3 is TGCAGCGTGGGGGCAGGGGGCAATCAGCCCCAGCATTTT. Its protein product is CSVGAGGNQPQHF.

The V call is TRBV5-1, the J call TRBJ2-5; possible D gene TRBD1, 5 bases. The V gene lost 1 base and the J gene lost 3 bases, with 13 bases spanning the gap. CDR3 size: 15 residues. Germline lookup yields CDR1 SGHRS and CDR2 YFSETQ. The CDR3 nucleotides read TGCGCCAGCAGCTTGCAGGGATCAGAGGAAGAGACCCAGTACTTC. Its translation is CASSLQGSEEETQYF.

This clone has only a few counts. This chain joins TRBV5-1 and TRBJ1-6; the match to TRBD1 covers 7 bases. Germline values: CDR1 SGHRS, CDR2 YFSETQ. V shed 4 bases, J shed 10 bases, and the junction held 11 bases outside the gene matches. The CDR3 is 15 residues long. CDR3 sequence reads: CASSPERGRGSPLHF. The CDR3 DNA follows: TGCGCCAGCAGCCCCGAAAGGGGGCGAGGATCACCCCTCCACTTT.

J is TRBJ2-3 and V is TRBV18; 9 bases are a match to TRBD2. Looked up from germline, CDR1 is KGHSH and CDR2 is LQKENI. This CDR3 comprises 15 residues. The V gene end was trimmed by 2 bases and the J gene end by 6 bases; junction bases not matched to a gene: 6. The CDR3 loop reads CASSPSSGSRDTQYF. CDR3 nucleotide sequence: TGTGCCAGCTCACCAAGTAGCGGGAGTAGGGATACGCAGTATTTT.

V gene TRBV6-4 combines with J gene TRBJ2-1; D uncertain. The CDR3 is 15 residues long. Trimming took off 0 bases at V and 8 bases at J, with 14 bases between the two ends. Looked up from germline, CDR1 is MRHNA and CDR2 is SNTAGT. Here the CDR3 DNA reads TGTGCCAGCAGTGACTCGTTGAATGGAGAGGATGAGCAGTTCTTC. Translated: CASSDSLNGEDEQFF.

In DNA form, the CDR3 reads TGTGCCAGTAGTATTTCCGGGAGGGCCGCCTACAATGAGCAGTTCTTC. Residues: CASSISGRAAYNEQFF. J is TRBJ2-1 and V is TRBV19; TRBD2 matches 8 bases. The CDR3 consists of 16 residues. Unmatched junction bases numbered 6, after V lost 3 bases and J lost 2 bases. Germline CDR1 LNHDA, CDR2 SQIVND (reference sequence). Variable domain in full (rest from reference TRBV19 and TRBJ2-1): DGGITQSPKYLFRKEGQNVTLSCEQNLNHDAMYWYRQDPGQGLRLIYYSQIVNDFQKGDIAEGYSVSREKKESFPLTVTSAQKNPTAFYLCASSISGRAAYNEQFFGPGTRLTVL.

The CDR3 sequence: CASSLVLAGIRTNTGELFF. The CDR3 region has the DNA TGTGCCAGCAGCTTGGTACTAGCGGGAATTAGGACTAACACCGGGGAGCTGTTTTTT. The chain recombines TRBV5-4 with TRBJ2-2; 10 positions match TRBD2. Germline values: CDR1 SGHNT, CDR2 YYREEE (reference sequence). Losses at the gene ends were 0 bases for V and 2 bases for J; bases not matched to a gene: 10. The CDR3 contains 19 residues.

The chain joins TRBV2 to TRBJ1-5; D is perhaps TRBD1 (6 bases). The CDR3 runs to 15 residues. V lost 4 bases, J lost 5 bases, and 15 bases lay in between. Germline CDR1 and CDR2: SNHLY and FYNNEI. CDR3 sequence: CASSVLGGAYQPQHF. Here the CDR3 DNA reads TGTGCCAGCAGTGTATTGGGGGGGGCTTATCAGCCCCAGCATTTT.

V usage is TRBV5-1 and J usage is TRBJ2-2; TRBD1 matches 7 bases. V gave up 2 bases and J gave up 5 bases; unmatched junction bases: 6. CDR1 and CDR2 (germline): SGHRS, YFSETQ. CDR3 size: 15 residues. The CDR3 loop reads CASSLKGAGTGELFF. The CDR3 coding sequence is TGCGCCAGCAGCTTAAAGGGGGCTGGGACCGGGGAGCTGTTTTTT. Combining the CDR3 with reference TRBV5-1 and TRBJ2-2 gives the whole variable domain KAGVTQTPRYLIKTRGQQVTLSCSPISGHRSVSWYQQTPGQGLQFLFEYFSETQRNKGNFPGRFSGRQFSNSRSEMNVSTLELGDSALYLCASSLKGAGTGELFFGEGSRLTVL.

This clone was detected a few times. The genes are TRBV7-9 and TRBJ2-7, with D perhaps TRBD1 (5 bases). The germline gives CDR1 SEHNR, CDR2 FQNEAQ (reference sequence). The CDR3 covers 16 residues. Trimming removed 5 bases from V and 2 bases from J, with 19 bases in between. CDR3 region: CASSPSQVLWTYEQYF. In DNA, the CDR3 is TGTGCCAGCAGCCCCTCACAGGTCCTTTGGACCTACGAGCAGTACTTC.

The chain has TRBV6-1 and TRBJ1-6, with 7 nucleotides matching TRBD1. There are 17 residues in the CDR3. CDR1 is MNHNS, CDR2 SASEGT, per germline. Trimming cost V 4 bases and J 0 bases; bases outside gene matches: 6. CDR3 DNA: TGTGCCAGCAGTGCAACCACAGGGGTCTCCTATAATTCACCCCTCCACTTT. Its protein is CASSATTGVSYNSPLHF.

The chain recombines TRBV25-1 with TRBJ2-5; maybe TRBD2 (7 bases). V was shortened by 3 bases and J by 4 bases, with 21 bases between the two germline ends. The length of the CDR3 is 17 residues. Germline CDR1 and CDR2: MGHDK and SYGVNS. For the CDR3, the DNA is TGTGCCAGCAGTGACCACCCCGGGGGGCCCAGGGGAGAGACCCAGTACTTC. It codes for CASSDHPGGPRGETQYF.

The gene calls are TRBV28 and TRBJ1-2, with TRBD1 identical over 7 bases. V gave up 5 bases and J gave up 8 bases; unmatched junction bases: 8. The length of the CDR3 is 13 residues. Germline CDR1 reads MDHEN; CDR2 reads SYDVKM. The CDR3, as DNA: TGTGCCAGCAGTGTATACAGGGGCGAAGGCTACACCTTC. It is translated as CASSVYRGEGYTF.

The chain combines TRBV6-5 with TRBJ1-2; 7 bases agree with TRBD1. This CDR3 region has 15 residues. With V trimmed by 2 bases and J by 5 bases, 8 bases remained unmatched. Germline V gene data show CDR1 as MNHEY and CDR2 as SVGAGI. For the CDR3, the DNA is TGTGCCAGCAGTTACGGTGACAGGGTTACTTATGGCTACACCTTC. Residues: CASSYGDRVTYGYTF.

By sample share, this clone is large. The rearrangement links TRBV10-3 to TRBJ1-2; TRBD1 matches 10 bases. The CDR3 loop spans 14 amino acids. The ends lost 8 bases at V and 3 bases at J; junction bases unmatched: 6. Germline V gives CDR1 ENHRY, CDR2 SYGVKD. The CDR3 sequence: CAIRPGTGDYGYTF. The CDR3 nucleotides are TGTGCCATCCGCCCCGGGACAGGGGACTATGGCTACACCTTC.

The chain combines TRBV29-1 with TRBJ2-1, with 9 bases aligning to TRBD2. The CDR3 has 16 amino acids. Germline loops: CDR1 SQVTM, CDR2 ANQGSEA. V was pared by 4 bases and J by 1 base, with 8 bases of the junction left unmatched. The DNA of the CDR3 is TGCAGCGTTGGTTGGTCGGCGGGAGGGTCCTACAATGAGCAGTTCTTC. This translates into CSVGWSAGGSYNEQFF.

V and J are TRBV6-5 and TRBJ1-5; D may be TRBD1 (6 bases). The CDR3 sequence is 15 residues long. Germline lookup yields CDR1 MNHEY and CDR2 SVGAGI. V dropped 0 bases and J dropped 0 bases, with 6 bases sitting between them. The CDR3 sequence is CASSYSGHSNQPQHF. The CDR3 DNA follows: TGTGCCAGCAGTTACTCGGGACATAGCAATCAGCCCCAGCATTTT.

The CDR3 sequence: CASAWSSGIPYNEQFF. The DNA for the CDR3 is TGTGCCAGCGCTTGGAGTAGCGGGATCCCCTACAATGAGCAGTTCTTC. The chain has TRBV6-6 and TRBJ2-1, with 8 bases identical to TRBD2. The length of the CDR3 is 16 residues. The germline V gene has CDR1 MNHNY and CDR2 SVGAGI (reference sequence). After removal of 8 bases from V and 2 bases from J, the junction contained 11 bases not matched to a gene.